This T cell receptor beta chain was observed in a study of cytomegalovirus exposure and HLA in healthy donors. The study ran its PCR with 60 Vbeta and 13 Jbeta primers. Assay: immunoSEQ multiplex PCR; the TCRdb copy retains only in-frame clones and omits some. The sample consists of approximately 160,000 clones, just under 80% of them appearing once. This clone was counted only a few times. The CDR3 length is 12 residues. The V end was cut by 8 bases, the J end by 5 bases, with 12 bases between. Germline assignment: CDR1 MNHNS and CDR2 SASEGT. The sequence derives from a man aged 18-30 years in good health and CMV-seropositive. Sequencing used PBMCs. The chain has TRBV6-1 and TRBJ1-1, with a possible D match to TRBD1 (6 bases). The CDR3: CASAGAGTEAFF. DNA for the CDR3: TGTGCCAGCGCGGGGGCCGGGACTGAAGCTTTCTTT.